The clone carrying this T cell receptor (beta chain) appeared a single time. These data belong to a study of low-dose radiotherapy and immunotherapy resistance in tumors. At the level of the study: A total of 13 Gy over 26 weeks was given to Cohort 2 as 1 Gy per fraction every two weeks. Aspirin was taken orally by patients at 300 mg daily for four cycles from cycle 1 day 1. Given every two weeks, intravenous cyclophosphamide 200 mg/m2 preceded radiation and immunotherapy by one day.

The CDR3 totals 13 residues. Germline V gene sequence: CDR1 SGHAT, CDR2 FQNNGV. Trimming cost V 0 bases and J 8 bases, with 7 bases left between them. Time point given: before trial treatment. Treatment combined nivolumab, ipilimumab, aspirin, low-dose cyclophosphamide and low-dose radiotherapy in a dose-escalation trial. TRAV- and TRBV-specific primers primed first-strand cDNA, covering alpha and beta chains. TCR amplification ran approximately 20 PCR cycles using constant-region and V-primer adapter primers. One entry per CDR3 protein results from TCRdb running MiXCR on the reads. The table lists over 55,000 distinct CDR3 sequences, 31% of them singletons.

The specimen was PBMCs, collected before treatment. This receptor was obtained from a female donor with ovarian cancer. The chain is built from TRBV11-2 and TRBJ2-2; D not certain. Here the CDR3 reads CASSLEPSGELFF. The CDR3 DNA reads TGTGCCAGCAGCTTAGAGCCATCGGGGGAGCTGTTTTTT.